This entry concerns a single T cell receptor beta chain. The data were taken from a study of blood T cell repertoires in COVID-19. Measured with immunoSEQ multiplex PCR; TCRdb has only the in-frame clones, and not every one. In the table there are some 110,000 clones, roughly 91% of which are singletons. Germline values: CDR1 SQVTM, CDR2 ANQGSEA. The CDR3 spans 14 residues. V gave up 3 bases and J gave up 2 bases; unmatched junction bases: 5. This clonotype originated in a human donor in a cohort sampled during active COVID-19. This chain joins TRBV29-1 and TRBJ2-7; 9 nucleotides align to TRBD2. Sequencing was carried out using peripheral blood. CDR3 in DNA: TGCAGCGTTGATGGTAGCGGGAGTACCTACGAGCAGTACTTC. Protein: CSVDGSGSTYEQYF.